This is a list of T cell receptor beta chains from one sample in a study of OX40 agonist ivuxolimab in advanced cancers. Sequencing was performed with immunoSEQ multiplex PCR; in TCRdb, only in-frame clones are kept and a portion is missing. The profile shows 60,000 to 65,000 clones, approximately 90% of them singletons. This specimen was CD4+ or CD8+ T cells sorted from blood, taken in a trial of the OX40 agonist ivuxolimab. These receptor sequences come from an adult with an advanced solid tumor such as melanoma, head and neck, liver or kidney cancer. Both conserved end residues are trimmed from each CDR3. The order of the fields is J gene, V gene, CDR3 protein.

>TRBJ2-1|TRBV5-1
ASSLEGGTSGGSSYNEQF
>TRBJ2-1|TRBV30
AWIPGLAFNEQF
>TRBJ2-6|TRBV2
ASSQAGLSGANVLT
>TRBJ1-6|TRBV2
ASSVEGQNSPLH
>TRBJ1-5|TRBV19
ASSSRDRGNQPQH
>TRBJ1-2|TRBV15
ATSRDRGSYGYT
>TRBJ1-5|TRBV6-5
ASSYSSRGGHQPQH
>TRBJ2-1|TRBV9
ASSVGGSGSYNEQF
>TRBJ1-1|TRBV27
ASRKPNSGGLNTEAF
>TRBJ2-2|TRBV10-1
ASSAIAGDANTEELF
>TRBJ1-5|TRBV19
ASTRAGGGSNQPQH
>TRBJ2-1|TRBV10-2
ASSELRTSGFDEQF
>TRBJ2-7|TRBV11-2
ASSPRDRGLEQY
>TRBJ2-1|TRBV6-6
ASSLSSYNEQF
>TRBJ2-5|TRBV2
ASSGLQETQY
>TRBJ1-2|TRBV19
ASSMGQDDYGYT
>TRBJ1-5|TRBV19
ASSGTGGNQPQH
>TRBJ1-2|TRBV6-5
ASSYRTGGNYGYT
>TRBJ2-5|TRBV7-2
ASSLSLAGVGETQY
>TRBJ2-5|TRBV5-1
ASSFSSGNGQETQY
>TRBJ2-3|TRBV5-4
ASKRLAEASTDTQY
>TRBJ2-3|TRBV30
AWSVKGLTDTQY
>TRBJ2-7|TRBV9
ASSVGSFERTYEQY
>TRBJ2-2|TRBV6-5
ASSYGLEANTGELF
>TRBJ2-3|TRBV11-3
ASSLNIFTDTQY
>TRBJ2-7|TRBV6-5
ASSYSGQGAYEQY
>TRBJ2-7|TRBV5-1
ASSLGLAGVEQY
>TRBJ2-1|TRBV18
ASSPREGVGEQF
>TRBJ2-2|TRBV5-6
ASSPRRTSGTTGELF
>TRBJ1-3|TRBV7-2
ASSLGQSSGNTIY
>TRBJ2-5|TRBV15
ATSRDRGQETQY
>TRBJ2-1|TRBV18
ASSPNSGTYNEQF
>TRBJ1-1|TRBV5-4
ASSPGQGRIEAF
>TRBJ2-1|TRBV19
ASSSGRRFNEQF
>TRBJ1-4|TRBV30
AWSVRSAGEKLF
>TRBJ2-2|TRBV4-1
ASSQDSGTWNTGELF
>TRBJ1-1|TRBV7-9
ASSLFGTEAF
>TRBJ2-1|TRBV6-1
ASNGNEQF
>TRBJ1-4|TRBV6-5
ASRRSDTNEKLF
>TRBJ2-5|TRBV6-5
ASSFQANQETQY
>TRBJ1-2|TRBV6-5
ATDGGRMYGYT
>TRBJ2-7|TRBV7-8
ASSLAAASGTHEQY
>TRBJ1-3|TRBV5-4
ASSPRGTGNTIY